The 7 T cell receptor beta chains below all came from one sample that was sequenced in a study of blood T cell repertoires in COVID-19 (dated by TCRdb to between 2020 and 2021). Library preparation employed the immunoSEQ multiplex PCR assay. TCRdb limited this immuneACCESS table to in-frame rearrangements with V and J called. A share of clones is missing; checked studies link under half to unresolved V genes, and the rest is unexplained. This sample comprises 200,000 to 300,000 clones, around 88% of them detected only once. The biggest ten clones account for about 1.2% of the sample. The sequencing sample was made of PBMCs or T cells enriched from blood (not recorded which). The receptors were gathered from a woman aged 40-49 years with acute COVID-19.

The chain joins TRBV28 to TRBJ1-2, with TRBD1 identical over 7 bases. CDR3 size: 16 residues. Germline V lookup: CDR1 MDHEN, CDR2 SYDVKM. The V and J ends lost 4 bases and 1 base, in that order; junction bases with no gene match: 9. The CDR3 reads CASSSNPGQINYGYTF. The CDR3 bases are TGTGCCAGCAGTTCCAATCCGGGACAGATTAACTATGGCTACACCTTC.

This clone was seen just once. V is TRBV7-6 and J is TRBJ1-3; TRBD1 matches at 7 bases. Germline CDR1 is SGHVS and CDR2 is FNYEAQ. The CDR3 loop spans 17 amino acids. With 1 base clipped from V and 2 bases from J, the junction kept 8 bases outside the gene matches. The CDR3 region has the DNA TGTGCCAGCAGCTTAGTCCCATTGACAGGGACTGGAAACACCATATATTTT. Its translation is CASSLVPLTGTGNTIYF.

The rearrangement joins TRBV3-1 (or the pseudogene TRBV3-2) to TRBJ2-1; weak D call: TRBD2 (6 bases). The CDR3 totals 15 residues. The germline V and J ends were trimmed by 4 bases and 3 bases, with 13 bases remaining between them. Germline CDR1 LGHDT, CDR2 YNNKEL (reference sequence). DNA of the CDR3: TGTGCCAGCAGCCCCACGAGGAGGGACTACAATGAGCAGTTCTTC. Encoded protein: CASSPTRRDYNEQFF.

The gene calls are TRBV28 and TRBJ1-5; no reliable D call. The V end lost 6 bases, the J end lost 10 bases, and 13 bases lay between the germline ends. The germline V gene encodes CDR1 MDHEN and CDR2 SYDVKM. This CDR3 is 12 amino acids long. In DNA, the CDR3 is TGTGCCAGCAGCGGGCTCCGGGGTCCCCAGCATTTT. Its translation: CASSGLRGPQHF. Full variable domain (rest looked up from reference TRBV28 and TRBJ1-5): DVKVTQSSRYLVKRTGEKVFLECVQDMDHENMFWYRQDPGLGLRLIYFSYDVKMKEKGDIPEGYSVSREKKERFSLILESASTNQTSMYLCASSGLRGPQHFGDGTRLSIL.

The chain couples TRBV4-1 to TRBJ1-1; 9 bases fit TRBD1. After removal of 3 bases from V and 5 bases from J, the junction contained 7 bases not matched to a gene. Germline CDR1 MGHRA, CDR2 YSYEKL. The length of the CDR3 is 15 residues. The CDR3 bases are TGCGCCAGCAGCCAGCCCCAGGGACAGGGAACTGAAGCTTTCTTT. Translation gives CASSQPQGQGTEAFF.

This chain joins TRBV2 and TRBJ1-1; TRBD1 might be the D (6 bases). The length of the CDR3 is 14 residues. V lost 7 bases to trimming and J lost 4 bases, with 16 bases between them. Germline values: CDR1 SNHLY, CDR2 FYNNEI. CDR3 protein: CASTRTAGPTEAFF. CDR3 nucleotide sequence: TGTGCCAGCACCCGGACAGCTGGACCCACTGAAGCTTTCTTT.

This clone was seen just once. The chain is built from TRBV5-4 and TRBJ1-3; 7 positions match TRBD1. The CDR3 has 16 residues. The V gene end was trimmed by 3 bases and the J gene end by 0 bases; junction bases not matched to a gene: 6. CDR1 is SGHNT and CDR2 is YYREEE in the germline V gene (reference sequence). This CDR3 reads CASSYGTANSGNTIYF. Here the CDR3 DNA reads TGTGCCAGCAGCTACGGGACAGCAAACTCTGGAAACACCATATATTTT.